One and the same sample provided the 21 T cell receptor beta chains below, sequenced in a study of shared clonotypes between healthy human individuals. Naive CD8 cells comprised CD45RO-negative, CCR7-positively selected cells, excluding terminally differentiated effector memory CD45RA+ cells. The assay was immunoSEQ multiplex PCR, and TCRdb's table has in-frame clones only and misses some. The sample lists millions of clones; approximately 94% were seen once. Sequenced: naive CD8+ T cells from PBMCs. The receptors originated from a man between 18 and 35 years old in good health. Some clones in this sample may be carry-over from other donors' samples.

The V gene is TRBV27, the J gene TRBJ2-7; 11 positions match TRBD1. CDR1 and CDR2 (germline): MNHEY, SMNVEV (reference sequence). CDR3 length: 15 amino acids. With 4 bases clipped from V and 3 bases from J, the junction kept 5 bases outside the gene matches. The CDR3 bases are TGTGCCAGCAGTTCGCCGGGACAGGGGGACTACGAGCAGTACTTC. This sequence encodes CASSSPGQGDYEQYF.

This rearrangement joins TRBV15 to TRBJ1-4, with unresolved D. Germline V gene lookup returns CDR1 LNHNV and CDR2 YYDKDF (reference sequence). Trimming removed 8 bases at V and 1 base at J, with 8 bases between. The CDR3 consists of 13 residues. The CDR3 loop is CATGTKTNEKLFF. For the CDR3, the DNA is TGTGCCACCGGTACGAAAACTAATGAAAAACTGTTTTTT.

Regarding this clone: Germline is not matched at one junction end, which may reflect a read error. V gene TRBV5-1 combines with J gene TRBJ2-7; 10 positions agree with TRBD2. Germline values: CDR1 SGHRS, CDR2 YFSETQ. The CDR3 runs 15 residues. The CDR3 region has the DNA TGCGCCAGCAGGTTGGGACTAGCGAACTCCTACGAGCAGTACTTC. It encodes CASRLGLANSYEQYF.

This chain uses TRBV7-9 with TRBJ2-7, with D hard to call. The CDR3 is 11 amino acids. Germline CDR1 and CDR2: SEHNR and FQNEAQ (reference sequence). Between the trimmed V and J ends, which lost 5 bases and 6 bases, there was a span of 8 bases. The CDR3 sequence: CASSNMAEQYF. The CDR3 region has the DNA TGTGCCAGCAGCAATATGGCCGAGCAGTACTTC.

This chain connects TRBV15 to TRBJ1-5; tentative D call: TRBD1 (5 bases). The V end was cut by 4 bases, the J end by 1 base, with 11 bases between. Germline values: CDR1 LNHNV, CDR2 YYDKDF (reference sequence). CDR3 length equals 15 residues. Here the CDR3 DNA reads TGTGCCACCAGCACCCGACAGACCAGCAATCAGCCCCAGCATTTT. Translated, it gives CATSTRQTSNQPQHF.

The chain carries TRBV19 and TRBJ1-4, with D possibly being TRBD1 (6 bases). Trimming left V 7 bases short and J 8 bases short, with 14 bases between. The length of the CDR3 is 13 residues. The V gene's germline CDR1 is LNHDA and CDR2 SQIVND (reference sequence). In DNA form, the CDR3 reads TGTGCCAGTAATGGGGGCATAAGGGAAAAACTGTTTTTT. This sequence encodes CASNGGIREKLFF.

The chain joins TRBV2 to TRBJ1-1, with 7 bases fitting TRBD1. This CDR3 has 15 residues. Looked up from germline, CDR1 is SNHLY and CDR2 is FYNNEI. J lost 3 bases, V lost 2 bases, and 6 bases had no gene match. The CDR3 spells CASSEPGQADTEAFF. The CDR3 DNA reads as TGTGCCAGCAGTGAACCCGGACAGGCCGACACTGAAGCTTTCTTT.

This CDR3 is CASTRLSGLNTEAFF. In nucleotides, the CDR3 is TGTGCCAGCACCCGCCTTTCGGGGTTGAACACTGAAGCTTTCTTT. This sequence joins TRBV27 and TRBJ1-1; D not resolved. Trimming took off 7 bases at V and 0 bases at J, with 15 bases between the two ends. Looked up from germline, CDR1 is MNHEY and CDR2 is SMNVEV (reference sequence). The CDR3 loop spans 15 amino acids.

The chain combines TRBV27 with TRBJ2-3; no clear D. This CDR3 is 15 amino acids long. Germline CDR1 and CDR2: MNHEY and SMNVEV (reference sequence). V lost 8 bases and J lost 2, with 17 bases in between. The CDR3 here is CASAPPGSHTDTQYF. The DNA for the CDR3 is TGTGCCAGCGCACCGCCAGGCAGTCACACAGATACGCAGTATTTT.

This chain uses TRBV14 with TRBJ1-1, with TRBD1 identical over 7 bases. Germline V CDR1 and CDR2: SGHDN, FVKESK. After removal of 4 bases from V and 3 bases from J, the junction contained 5 bases not matched to a gene. The CDR3 is 14 residues long. The CDR3, as DNA: TGTGCCAGCAGCCTAAGGGGGCCTTACACTGAAGCTTTCTTT. Protein: CASSLRGPYTEAFF.

V is TRBV7-2 and J is TRBJ2-7; D gene ambiguous. Germline lookup yields CDR1 SGHTA and CDR2 FQGNSA. The V gene lost 6 bases and the J gene lost 6 bases, with 6 bases spanning the gap. This CDR3 spans 10 amino acids. The CDR3 protein is CASRAGEQYF. Written as DNA, the CDR3 is TGTGCCAGCAGGGCAGGCGAGCAGTACTTC.

This rearrangement joins TRBV27 to TRBJ2-5, with D possibly being TRBD1 (5 bases). This CDR3 has 14 residues. CDR1 is MNHEY and CDR2 is SMNVEV in the germline V gene (reference sequence). V was clipped by 4 bases and J by 4 bases, with 13 bases between them. CDR3 sequence (DNA): TGTGCCAGCAGTTGGCAGGGCAGGCGAGAGACCCAGTACTTC. It encodes CASSWQGRRETQYF.

The V and J genes are TRBV4-2 and TRBJ2-7; 7 positions match TRBD1. The CDR3 consists of 16 residues. Germline CDR1 reads LGHNA; CDR2 reads YNFKEQ. V lost 2 bases, J lost 0 bases, and 7 bases stayed unmatched. CDR3 amino acids: CASSQPNTGVSYEQYF. For the CDR3, the DNA is TGTGCCAGCAGCCAACCAAACACAGGGGTCTCCTACGAGCAGTACTTC.

The rearrangement joins TRBV6-6 to TRBJ1-2; the D is unclear. Trimming removed 0 bases from V and 2 bases from J, with 10 bases in between. The CDR3 spans 15 residues. The V gene's germline CDR1 is MNHNY and CDR2 SVGAGI (reference sequence). CDR3 sequence: CASSYSRVPNYGYTF. In DNA form, the CDR3 reads TGTGCCAGCAGTTACTCGAGGGTCCCAAACTATGGCTACACCTTC.

The CDR3 nucleotides read TGTGCCAGCATCGTCTCTCCGGTGGGGGCCTATGGCTACACCTTC. Translation gives CASIVSPVGAYGYTF. V and J are TRBV28 and TRBJ1-2; the D gene is possibly TRBD1 (6 bases). CDR3 length: 15 residues. V was shortened by 7 bases and J by 4 bases, with 19 bases between the two germline ends. Per germline, CDR1 MDHEN and CDR2 SYDVKM.

The rearrangement links TRBV27 to TRBJ2-4; possibly TRBD1 for D (5 bases). The CDR3 totals 14 residues. Trimming shortened V by 6 bases and J by 3 bases, and 12 bases separated the two germline ends. The germline V gene encodes CDR1 MNHEY and CDR2 SMNVEV (reference sequence). CDR3 bases: TGTGCCAGCAGCCTAAGCGACAGCAAAAACATTCAGTACTTC. It translates to CASSLSDSKNIQYF.

This clone was observed a few times. The rearrangement links TRBV7-9 to TRBJ2-7; no firm D call. This CDR3 is built from 12 residues. The V gene's germline CDR1 is SEHNR and CDR2 FQNEAQ (reference sequence). Trimming pared 5 bases from V and 6 bases from J, leaving 11 bases between. CDR3 bases: TGTGCCAGCAGCCCAGAGTGGGGCGAGCAGTACTTC. Translation: CASSPEWGEQYF.

The gene calls are TRBV6-6 and TRBJ1-2; TRBD1 matches at 7 bases. Losses at the gene ends were 2 bases for V and 0 bases for J; bases not matched to a gene: 0. There are 14 residues in the CDR3. CDR1 MNHNY and CDR2 SVGAGI come from the germline V gene (reference sequence). CDR3 sequence: CASSYGTANYGYTF. The CDR3 nucleotides read TGTGCCAGCAGTTACGGGACAGCTAACTATGGCTACACCTTC.

A remark on this clone: The same CDR3 can be traced to other DNA sequences in this sample. The chain employs TRBV28 and TRBJ2-7, with D tentatively TRBD2 (6 bases). The CDR3 has 13 residues. V shed 3 bases and J shed 4 bases, with 10 bases lying between them. The germline gives CDR1 MDHEN, CDR2 SYDVKM. The CDR3 loop reads CASSFAGGYEQYF. The CDR3 bases are TGTGCCAGCAGTTTTGCCGGAGGGTACGAGCAGTACTTC.

Concerning this clone: This same CDR3 is encoded by further DNA sequences in the sample. The genes are TRBV7-9 and TRBJ2-7; a possible D gene is TRBD2 (5 bases). V lost 1 base, J lost 7 bases, and 8 bases lay in between. This CDR3 has 12 amino acids. Germline CDR1 is SEHNR and CDR2 is FQNEAQ (reference sequence). The CDR3 loop is CASSLGSGEQYF. In nucleotides, the CDR3 is TGTGCCAGCAGCTTAGGCTCGGGGGAGCAGTACTTC.

Worth noting for this clone: The identical CDR3 is also encoded by other nucleotide sequences in the sample. The chain joins TRBV9 to TRBJ2-1, with D hard to call. The CDR3 loop spans 11 amino acids. Germline CDR1 SGDLS, CDR2 YYNGEE. V gave up 4 bases and J gave up 6 bases, with 5 bases separating them. The CDR3: CASSTSNEQFF. The CDR3, as DNA: TGTGCCAGCAGCACCAGCAATGAGCAGTTCTTC.